The following is a T cell receptor (beta chain) sequence with its context. The table came from immunoSEQ multiplex PCR; TCRdb's copy has only in-frame clones and leaves some out. The sample includes hundreds of thousands of clones, roughly 74% of them seen just once. This CDR3 contains 13 residues. The ends were cut back, 0 bases at V and 0 bases at J, with 6 bases in the middle. Per the germline V gene, CDR1 is SQVTM and CDR2 is ANQGSEA. This sample was taken from a study of cytotoxic CD8 clonotypes in ibrutinib-treated CLL. This receptor was identified in a human donor with chronic lymphocytic leukemia. This sample comprised PBMCs, obtained after 24 months of ibrutinib treatment. The rearrangement links TRBV29-1 to TRBJ2-7, with no clear D. CDR3 loop: CSVEERLSYEQYF. CDR3 in DNA: TGCAGCGTTGAAGAGCGACTCTCCTACGAGCAGTACTTC.